The next 27 T cell receptor beta chains were all read from a single sample in a study of blood T cell repertoires in COVID-19. Repertoires were generated with immunoSEQ multiplex PCR, while TCRdb's copy carries only in-frame clones and drops some. The repertoire holds a few hundred thousand clones, with around nine tenths as singletons. Sequenced sample: peripheral blood. The source is a man aged 55 to 70 with acute or convalescent COVID-19.

The J gene is TRBJ2-3, the V gene TRBV7-2; 9 positions agree with TRBD2. J was trimmed by 6 bases and V by 5 bases; bases with no gene match: 12. The CDR3 totals 16 residues. Germline CDR1 is SGHTA and CDR2 is FQGNSA. The DNA of the CDR3 is TGTGCCAGCAGCCTCCGCGCTAGCGGGGTTGTTGATACGCAGTATTTT. Translated: CASSLRASGVVDTQYF.

The chain couples TRBV5-1 to TRBJ1-5, with D uncertain. There are 15 residues in the CDR3. Between the trimmed V and J ends, which lost 0 bases and 0 bases, there was a span of 7 bases. Germline lookup yields CDR1 SGHRS and CDR2 YFSETQ. The CDR3 DNA reads as TGCGCCAGCAGCTTGGGACAAAATAGCAATCAGCCCCAGCATTTT. Translated: CASSLGQNSNQPQHF.

The V gene is TRBV6-6, the J gene TRBJ1-2, with D unclear. Trimming pared 6 bases from V and 1 base from J, leaving 12 bases between. The length of the CDR3 is 14 residues. Germline V gene data show CDR1 as MNHNY and CDR2 as SVGAGI (reference sequence). DNA for the CDR3: TGTGCCAGCAGAAACAGTGATATTAACTATGGCTACACCTTC. Amino acid sequence: CASRNSDINYGYTF.

In DNA form, the CDR3 reads TGTGCCAGTAGTACGACTAGCGGGGGGTACAATGAGCAGTTCTTC. Amino acid sequence: CASSTTSGGYNEQFF. The chain links TRBV19 to TRBJ2-1; TRBD2 agrees at 13 bases. The junction had 1 base not matched to a gene; V was cut back by 4 bases and J by 4 bases. The germline CDR1 and CDR2 sequences are LNHDA and SQIVND (reference sequence). The CDR3 has 15 amino acids.

The chain recombines TRBV28 with TRBJ1-2; possible D gene TRBD1, 6 bases. CDR1 is MDHEN, CDR2 SYDVKM, per germline. Trimming took 1 base from V and 4 from J, leaving 19 bases between them. This CDR3 comprises 17 residues. The CDR3 loop is CASSLLSGRGIFYGYTF. Here the CDR3 DNA reads TGTGCCAGCAGTTTATTATCCGGGAGGGGGATCTTCTATGGCTACACCTTC.

The chain employs TRBV6-2 or TRBV6-3 and TRBJ1-2; 8 bases align to TRBD1. This CDR3 is built from 16 residues. The germline gives CDR1 MNHEY, CDR2 SVGEGT. The V gene end was trimmed by 5 bases and the J gene end by 3 bases; junction bases not matched to a gene: 11. CDR3 amino acids: CASSNLKTGVDYGYTF. In DNA, the CDR3 is TGTGCCAGCAGTAACCTAAAGACAGGGGTGGACTATGGCTACACCTTC.

The V and J genes are TRBV6-6 and TRBJ1-3; TRBD1 agrees at 7 bases. The CDR3 consists of 14 residues. Germline CDR1 is MNHNY and CDR2 is SVGAGI (reference sequence). V lost 4 bases, J lost 6 bases, and 6 bases stayed unmatched. The CDR3 DNA is TGTGCCAGCAGTTCGACCGGGACAGTAAACACCATATATTTT. Translated: CASSSTGTVNTIYF.

CDR3 region: CASSGGLAHGPTGELFF. Here the CDR3 DNA reads TGTGCCAGCAGCGGAGGACTAGCGCACGGGCCCACCGGGGAGCTGTTTTTT. The chain employs TRBV9 and TRBJ2-2; 9 bases align to TRBD2. CDR3 length: 17 amino acids. Per germline, CDR1 SGDLS and CDR2 YYNGEE. V shed 3 bases and J 4 bases; nucleotides not matched to a gene: 10. Complete variable domain (other parts from reference TRBV9 and TRBJ2-2): DSGVTQTPKHLITATGQRVTLRCSPRSGDLSVYWYQQSLDQGLQFLIQYYNGEERAKGNILERFSAQQFPDLHSELNLSSLELGDSALYFCASSGGLAHGPTGELFFGEGSRLTVL.

The chain uses TRBV28 and TRBJ2-5; TRBD2 aligns across 13 bases. Germline CDR1 MDHEN, CDR2 SYDVKM. The J segment lost 2 bases and the V segment lost 6 bases, leaving 3 bases of the junction unmatched. This CDR3 comprises 15 residues. Here the CDR3 reads CASRPGLAGQETQYF. The DNA for the CDR3 is TGTGCCAGCAGGCCGGGACTAGCGGGACAAGAGACCCAGTACTTC.

This sequence joins TRBV10-3 and TRBJ1-1, with D possibly being TRBD1 (6 bases). There are 14 residues in the CDR3. The ends were cut back, 2 bases at V and 4 bases at J, with 11 bases in the middle. The germline gives CDR1 ENHRY, CDR2 SYGVKD. CDR3 DNA: TGTGCCATCAGTGAGAGGGGGGAGGGCACTGAAGCTTTCTTT. Protein product: CAISERGEGTEAFF.

This CDR3 is CASSRSSGSYEQYF. CDR3 nucleotide sequence: TGTGCCAGCAGCCGTTCGTCGGGGTCCTACGAGCAGTACTTC. The V and J genes are TRBV11-3 and TRBJ2-7; TRBD2 is a possible D gene (5 bases). The CDR3 loop spans 14 amino acids. V was trimmed by 5 bases and J by 1 base, leaving 12 bases between them. From germline, CDR1 is SGHNT and CDR2 YENEEA.

The CDR3 bases are TGTGCCAGCAGCCGGCGGAGCGACCAAGAGACCCAGTACTTC. It specifies CASSRRSDQETQYF. The chain carries TRBV5-4 and TRBJ2-5; D ambiguous. CDR3 length: 14 residues. From germline, CDR1 is SGHNT and CDR2 YYREEE (reference sequence). V gave up 4 bases and J gave up 0 bases, with 10 bases separating them.

The genes are TRBV3-1 (or the pseudogene TRBV3-2) and TRBJ1-1; 9 bases match TRBD1. CDR1 is LGHDT and CDR2 is YNNKEL in the germline V gene (reference sequence). The junction had 8 bases not matched to a gene; V was cut back by 5 bases and J by 4 bases. CDR3 length: 15 amino acids. The chain's CDR3 is CASSSDRGDRTEAFF. CDR3 sequence (DNA): TGTGCCAGCAGCTCCGACAGGGGGGATCGCACTGAAGCTTTCTTT.

The V and J genes are TRBV9 and TRBJ2-5; 9 nucleotides match TRBD2. Germline V gives CDR1 SGDLS, CDR2 YYNGEE. There are 17 residues in the CDR3. J gave up 5 bases and V 3 bases, and 14 bases lay outside the gene matches. The chain's CDR3 is CASSAGTSSPTWETQYF. CDR3 nucleotides: TGTGCCAGCAGCGCCGGGACTAGCTCCCCCACATGGGAGACCCAGTACTTC. The full variable domain, its missing parts supplied by reference TRBV9 and TRBJ2-5, is DSGVTQTPKHLITATGQRVTLRCSPRSGDLSVYWYQQSLDQGLQFLIQYYNGEERAKGNILERFSAQQFPDLHSELNLSSLELGDSALYFCASSAGTSSPTWETQYFGPGTRLLVL.

V gene TRBV27 combines with J gene TRBJ2-5, with 8 bases matching TRBD1. Trimming removed 6 bases from V and 5 bases from J; junction bases left unmatched: 5. CDR3 length: 13 amino acids. Germline assignment: CDR1 MNHEY and CDR2 SMNVEV (reference sequence). CDR3 bases: TGTGCCAGCAGCCCAGGGGGCTGGGAGACCCAGTACTTC. This translates into CASSPGGWETQYF.

The gene calls are TRBV3-1 (or the pseudogene TRBV3-2) and TRBJ2-3; TRBD1 matches at 8 bases. The CDR3 is made up of 20 amino acids. Germline V gene sequence: CDR1 LGHDT, CDR2 YNNKEL (reference sequence). V gave up 3 bases and J gave up 1 base; unmatched junction bases: 18. In nucleotides, the CDR3 is TGTGCCAGCAGCCAGCCCTTGGGGGCAGGGGGCGGATTCGGCACAGATACGCAGTATTTT. It translates to CASSQPLGAGGGFGTDTQYF.

The chain combines TRBV4-3 with TRBJ1-6; a possible D gene is TRBD1 (5 bases). Trimming shortened V by 2 bases and J by 7 bases, and 12 bases separated the two germline ends. Germline CDR1 LGHNA, CDR2 YSLEER. This CDR3 region has 15 residues. In DNA, the CDR3 is TGCGCCAGCAGCCAACTCCGCCAGGGAAATTCACCCCTCCACTTT. It codes for CASSQLRQGNSPLHF.

This rearrangement joins TRBV4-1 to TRBJ1-2; TRBD1 is a possible D gene (5 bases). V was pared by 3 bases and J by 7 bases, with 15 bases between. The CDR3 has 14 residues. Germline values: CDR1 MGHRA, CDR2 YSYEKL. Here the CDR3 reads CASSHNGGGGGYTF. The DNA of the CDR3 is TGCGCCAGCAGCCACAACGGGGGAGGAGGTGGCTACACCTTC.

In its sample, this clone was seen once. The chain couples TRBV5-4 to TRBJ2-7, with no clear D. Germline V gene sequence: CDR1 SGHNT, CDR2 YYREEE (reference sequence). The CDR3 totals 13 residues. V was trimmed by 2 bases and J by 1 base, leaving 7 bases between them. The CDR3 region is CASSLEVSYEQYF. Written as DNA, the CDR3 is TGTGCCAGCAGCTTAGAGGTGTCCTACGAGCAGTACTTC. The complete variable domain, with remaining parts taken from reference TRBV5-4 and TRBJ2-7, reads ETGVTQSPTHLIKTRGQQVTLRCSSQSGHNTVSWYQQALGQGPQFIFQYYREEENGRGNFPPRFSGLQFPNYSSELNVNALELDDSALYLCASSLEVSYEQYFGPGTRLTVT.

CDR3 protein: CASSMVLEAFF. As DNA, the CDR3 is TGTGCCAGTAGTATGGTACTAGAAGCTTTCTTT. The gene calls are TRBV19 and TRBJ1-1; no definite D call. V shed 3 bases and J shed 8 bases, with 7 bases lying between them. Germline assignment: CDR1 LNHDA and CDR2 SQIVND (reference sequence). The CDR3 contains 11 residues.

V is TRBV18 and J is TRBJ1-1, with no clear D. CDR3 size: 13 residues. The germline V gene encodes CDR1 KGHSH and CDR2 LQKENI. V was pared by 6 bases and J by 1 base, with 9 bases between. In DNA form, the CDR3 reads TGTGCCAGCTCCTCCGGCGGGAACACTGAAGCTTTCTTT. Protein sequence: CASSSGGNTEAFF.

The V and J genes are TRBV3-1 (or the pseudogene TRBV3-2) and TRBJ2-5, with 13 bases aligning to TRBD2. The CDR3 is made up of 16 amino acids. CDR1 is LGHDT, CDR2 YNNKEL, per germline (reference sequence). V was clipped by 4 bases and J by 1 base; unmatched bases: 3. The CDR3 DNA sequence: TGTGCCAGCAGCCGGGGACTAGCGGGGATCCAAGAGACCCAGTACTTC. It codes for CASSRGLAGIQETQYF.

The chain links TRBV19 to TRBJ1-1, with 7 positions matching TRBD1. Germline CDR1 is LNHDA and CDR2 is SQIVND (reference sequence). This CDR3 has 15 amino acids. V gave up 5 bases and J gave up 4 bases; unmatched junction bases: 10. CDR3 sequence: CASSVRQGSGTEAFF. The CDR3 DNA sequence: TGTGCCAGTAGTGTCAGACAGGGATCGGGCACTGAAGCTTTCTTT.

This clone is a singleton in its sample. The gene calls are TRBV7-2 and TRBJ2-7; D is possibly TRBD1 (6 bases). This CDR3 spans 13 amino acids. CDR1 SGHTA and CDR2 FQGNSA come from the germline V gene. The V end was cut by 8 bases, the J end by 2 bases, with 13 bases between. Here the CDR3 reads CASGQTGTYEQYF. The CDR3 region has the DNA TGTGCCAGCGGACAGACTGGGACCTACGAGCAGTACTTC.

Only a few counts were recorded for this clone. The chain couples TRBV6-1 to TRBJ2-5, with TRBD1 matching 7 bases. The CDR3 runs 15 residues. The trim removed 0 bases at V and 5 bases at J, leaving 6 bases unmatched. Germline CDR1 reads MNHNS; CDR2 reads SASEGT. CDR3 sequence (DNA): TGTGCCAGCAGTGAAGCCGACAGGGTGCATGAGACCCAGTACTTC. Protein product: CASSEADRVHETQYF.

The rearrangement joins TRBV18 to TRBJ1-1; 8 positions match TRBD1. The CDR3 extends over 16 amino acids. In germline, CDR1 is KGHSH, CDR2 LQKENI. The V segment lost 3 bases and the J segment 5 bases; nucleotides outside the gene matches: 11. The CDR3 region has the DNA TGTGCCAGCTCACCCGACAGGGGAAGACTTTGGACTGAAGCTTTCTTT. It is translated as CASSPDRGRLWTEAFF.

This chain links TRBV7-3 with TRBJ1-1, with TRBD1 matching over 8 bases. This CDR3 comprises 14 residues. CDR1 is SGHTA and CDR2 is FQGTGA in the germline V gene. J lost 4 bases, V lost 5 bases, and 6 bases had no gene match. DNA of the CDR3: TGTGCCAGCAGCCCCCAGGGGGCGACCACTGAAGCTTTCTTT. Protein product: CASSPQGATTEAFF.